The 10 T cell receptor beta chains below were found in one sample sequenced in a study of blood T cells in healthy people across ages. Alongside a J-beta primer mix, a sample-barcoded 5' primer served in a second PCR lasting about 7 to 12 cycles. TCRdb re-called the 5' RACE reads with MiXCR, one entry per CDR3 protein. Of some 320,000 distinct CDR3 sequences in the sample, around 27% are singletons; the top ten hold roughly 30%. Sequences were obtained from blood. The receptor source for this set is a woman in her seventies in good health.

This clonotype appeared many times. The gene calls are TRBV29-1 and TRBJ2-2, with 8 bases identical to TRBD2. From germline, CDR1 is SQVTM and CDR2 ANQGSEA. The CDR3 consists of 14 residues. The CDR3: CSVRAGANTGELFF. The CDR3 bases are TGCAGTGTGAGAGCGGGAGCGAACACCGGGGAGCTGTTTTTT.

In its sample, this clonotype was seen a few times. The CDR3 is CASSQMGVDEKLFF. The CDR3 DNA follows: TGCGCCAGCAGCCAGATGGGGGTCGATGAAAAACTGTTTTTT. The chain has TRBV4-1 and TRBJ1-4, with TRBD1 as a possible D gene (5 bases). CDR3 length: 14 amino acids. Trimming left V 3 bases short and J 6 bases short, with 11 bases between. The germline V gene encodes CDR1 MGHRA and CDR2 YSYEKL.

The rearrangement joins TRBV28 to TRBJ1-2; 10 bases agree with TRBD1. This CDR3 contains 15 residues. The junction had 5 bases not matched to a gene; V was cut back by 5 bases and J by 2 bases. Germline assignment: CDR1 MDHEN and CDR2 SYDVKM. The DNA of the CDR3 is TGTGCCAGCAGTACCGGACAGGGGGACAACTATGGCTACACCTTC. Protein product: CASSTGQGDNYGYTF.

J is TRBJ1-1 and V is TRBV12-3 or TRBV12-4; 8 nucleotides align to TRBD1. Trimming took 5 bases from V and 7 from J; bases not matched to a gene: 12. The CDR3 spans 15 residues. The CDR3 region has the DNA TGTGCCAGCAGTACAGATACAGGGGGTTTTGGTGAAGCTTTCTTT. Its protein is CASSTDTGGFGEAFF.

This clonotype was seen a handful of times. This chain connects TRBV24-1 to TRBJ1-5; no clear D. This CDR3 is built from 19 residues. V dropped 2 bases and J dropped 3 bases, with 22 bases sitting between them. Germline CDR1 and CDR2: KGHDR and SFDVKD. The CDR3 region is CATSDSRSGTGRNNQPQHF. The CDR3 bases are TGTGCCACCAGTGATTCTAGATCGGGCACGGGTAGGAACAATCAGCCCCAGCATTTT.

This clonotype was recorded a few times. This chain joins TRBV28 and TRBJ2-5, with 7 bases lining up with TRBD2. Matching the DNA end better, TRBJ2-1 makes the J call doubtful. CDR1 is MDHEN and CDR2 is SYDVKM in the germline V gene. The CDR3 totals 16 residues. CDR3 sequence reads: CASIIGEGTNYNEQFF. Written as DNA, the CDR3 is TGTGCCAGCATAATCGGGGAGGGAACCAATTACAATGAGCAGTTCTTC.

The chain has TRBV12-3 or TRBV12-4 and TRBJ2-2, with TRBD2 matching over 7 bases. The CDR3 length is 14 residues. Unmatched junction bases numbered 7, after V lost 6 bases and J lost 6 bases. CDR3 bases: TGTGCCAGCAGCCCCCGGGAGGCTTCCGGGGAGCTGTTTTTT. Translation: CASSPREASGELFF.

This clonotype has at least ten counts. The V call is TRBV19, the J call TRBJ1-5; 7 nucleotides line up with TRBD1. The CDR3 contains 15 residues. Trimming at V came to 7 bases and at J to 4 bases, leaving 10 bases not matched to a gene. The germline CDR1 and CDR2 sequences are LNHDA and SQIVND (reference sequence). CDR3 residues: CASTSRQGGNQPQHF. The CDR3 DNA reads TGTGCCAGTACCAGTCGACAGGGAGGTAATCAGCCCCAGCATTTT.

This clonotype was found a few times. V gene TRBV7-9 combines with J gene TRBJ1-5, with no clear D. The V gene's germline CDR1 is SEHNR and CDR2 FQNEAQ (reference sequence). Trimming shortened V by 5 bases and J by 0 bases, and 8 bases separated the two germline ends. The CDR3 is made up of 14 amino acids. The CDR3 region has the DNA TGTGCCAGCAGCACCGGAAGTAGCAATCAGCCCCAGCATTTT. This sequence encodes CASSTGSSNQPQHF.

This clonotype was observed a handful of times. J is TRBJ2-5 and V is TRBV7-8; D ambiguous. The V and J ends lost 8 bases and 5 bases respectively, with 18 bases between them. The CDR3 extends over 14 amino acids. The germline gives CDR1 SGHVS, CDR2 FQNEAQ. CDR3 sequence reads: CASELTQSAETQYF. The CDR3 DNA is TGTGCCAGCGAACTGACACAGTCGGCCGAGACCCAGTACTTC.